This T cell receptor beta chain was sequenced during a study of graft-versus-host responses after intestinal transplantation. As for the study in general: Every transplant recipient was induced with anti-thymocyte globulin, then maintained on tacrolimus and steroids for 2 to 4 years.

Only a few counts were recorded for this clone. Per germline, CDR1 MNHEY and CDR2 SVGAGI. CDR3 length: 13 residues. V lost 5 bases to trimming and J lost 3 bases, with 11 bases between them. Method: immunoSEQ multiplex PCR; TCRdb's copy keeps in-frame clones and lacks some. In the table there are about 63,000 clones, around nine tenths of which are singletons. Tissue from the graft was processed to free its intraepithelial and lamina propria lymphocytes. The receptor's source is a human patient who received an intestinal transplant, so some T cells may come from the graft donor. This chain connects TRBV6-5 to TRBJ2-7, with D possibly TRBD2 on 5 matching bases. The sample consisted of ileum tissue, taken around 350 days after transplant. CDR3 loop: CASSDRENYEQYF. In nucleotides, the CDR3 is TGTGCCAGCAGTGATAGGGAGAACTACGAGCAGTACTTC.